The 17 T cell receptor beta chains given below trace back to one sample, sequenced in a study of cytomegalovirus exposure and HLA in healthy donors. With 60 Vbeta and 13 Jbeta primers, the PCR was carried out. Libraries were prepared by immunoSEQ multiplex PCR; TCRdb keeps only in-frame clonotypes and omits some of them. Of under 150,000 clones in the sample, 64% are singletons; the top ten hold about 2.6%. The sample consisted of PBMCs. These receptors came from a woman between 40 and 50 years old in good health and CMV-seronegative.

The chain links TRBV5-1 to TRBJ2-5; TRBD2 agrees at 14 bases. CDR1 and CDR2 from the germline V gene are SGHRS and YFSETQ. V lost 5 bases to trimming and J lost 1 base; unmatched junction nucleotides: 4. This CDR3 is 16 amino acids long. CDR3 coding DNA: TGCGCCAGCAGTAATGGACTAGCGGGGGGCCAAGAGACCCAGTACTTC. Translating gives CASSNGLAGGQETQYF.

The V gene is TRBV28, the J gene TRBJ2-4, with D hard to call. CDR1 MDHEN and CDR2 SYDVKM come from the germline V gene. The CDR3 runs 13 residues. Trimming removed 6 bases at V and 0 bases at J, with 6 bases between. The CDR3 DNA reads as TGTGCCAGCAGGCAACTAGCCAAAAACATTCAGTACTTC. It codes for CASRQLAKNIQYF.

V and J are TRBV10-3 and TRBJ2-4; no clear D gene. V was cut by 2 bases and J by 0 bases, with 11 bases left in between. The germline V gene encodes CDR1 ENHRY and CDR2 SYGVKD. The CDR3 has 16 residues. CDR3 sequence reads: CAISEGRILAKNIQYF. The CDR3 DNA is TGTGCCATCAGTGAGGGTAGAATACTAGCCAAAAACATTCAGTACTTC.

The genes are TRBV19 and TRBJ2-1, with a weak D call TRBD1 (7 bases). Between the trimmed V and J ends, which lost 5 bases and 0 bases, there was a span of 11 bases. From germline, CDR1 is LNHDA and CDR2 SQIVND (reference sequence). The CDR3 runs 15 residues. The CDR3 region has the DNA TGTGCCAGTAGTCCGCGGGACAGCTCCTACAATGAGCAGTTCTTC. This encodes CASSPRDSSYNEQFF.

V is TRBV6-1 and J is TRBJ1-5; D is perhaps TRBD1 (5 bases). In germline, CDR1 is MNHNS, CDR2 SASEGT. CDR3 length: 13 amino acids. The V and J ends lost 3 bases and 7 bases respectively, with 10 bases between them. Here the CDR3 DNA reads TGTGCCAGCAGTGAGTCTGGGGCGCAGCCCCAGCATTTT. Protein product: CASSESGAQPQHF.

The chain has TRBV5-1 and TRBJ1-2, with D unresolved. This CDR3 comprises 14 residues. The germline CDR1 and CDR2 sequences are SGHRS and YFSETQ. Trimming took 0 bases from V and 4 from J, leaving 10 bases between them. The CDR3, as DNA: TGCGCCAGCAGCTTGGAACAGAACAGCTATGGCTACACCTTC. As protein: CASSLEQNSYGYTF.

The chain is built from TRBV2 and TRBJ1-5; 7 nucleotides align to TRBD1. The CDR3 covers 15 residues. V was clipped by 8 bases and J by 4 bases; unmatched bases: 11. The V gene's germline CDR1 is SNHLY and CDR2 FYNNEI. CDR3 nucleotides: TGTGCCAGCCGGGAGAAGGGGGCGGCGAATCAGCCCCAGCATTTT. It codes for CASREKGAANQPQHF.

This chain joins TRBV7-2 and TRBJ1-2, with D perhaps TRBD1 (5 bases). The V and J ends lost 5 bases and 8 bases respectively, with 15 bases between them. In germline, CDR1 is SGHTA, CDR2 FQGNSA. There are 13 residues in the CDR3. This CDR3 is CASSQIDRGGYTF. The CDR3 DNA is TGTGCCAGCAGCCAAATCGACCGGGGGGGCTACACCTTC.

The chain recombines TRBV7-6 with TRBJ1-4; 8 bases agree with TRBD1. The CDR3 is 15 amino acids. Germline V gene lookup returns CDR1 SGHVS and CDR2 FNYEAQ. V lost 1 base and J lost 5; bases outside the gene matches: 3. This CDR3 is CASSLGTGGNEKLFF. The CDR3 nucleotides read TGTGCCAGCAGCTTAGGTACAGGGGGAAATGAAAAACTGTTTTTT.

The chain links TRBV27 to TRBJ2-7, with 9 bases fitting TRBD1. With 8 bases clipped from V and 1 base from J, the junction kept 15 bases outside the gene matches. The CDR3 covers 17 residues. Germline V gene lookup returns CDR1 MNHEY and CDR2 SMNVEV (reference sequence). The CDR3 sequence is CASLPYPTGTGSYEQYF. The CDR3 coding sequence is TGTGCCAGCCTGCCTTACCCCACCGGGACAGGGTCCTACGAGCAGTACTTC.

J is TRBJ2-5 and V is TRBV4-1, with 10 bases lining up with TRBD2. There are 15 residues in the CDR3. Trimming cost V 4 bases and J 5 bases; bases outside gene matches: 7. From germline, CDR1 is MGHRA and CDR2 YSYEKL. The CDR3 loop reads CASSRIAGGGETQYF. The CDR3 bases are TGCGCCAGCAGCCGAATAGCGGGGGGCGGGGAGACCCAGTACTTC.

V usage is TRBV7-8 and J usage is TRBJ1-1; TRBD1 is a possible D gene (6 bases). The germline V and J ends were trimmed by 5 bases and 0 bases, with 13 bases remaining between them. The CDR3 runs 15 residues. The V gene's germline CDR1 is SGHVS and CDR2 FQNEAQ. CDR3 coding DNA: TGTGCCAGCAGCCCACAGGGTACGATGAACACTGAAGCTTTCTTT. It translates to CASSPQGTMNTEAFF. The full variable domain, in which reference TRBV7-8 and TRBJ1-1 provide the parts outside the CDR3, is GAGVSQSPRYKVAKRGQDVALRCDPISGHVSLFWYQQALGQGPEFLTYFQNEAQLDKSGLPSDRFFAERPEGSVSTLKIQRTQQEDSAVYLCASSPQGTMNTEAFFGQGTRLTVV.

This clone has just a few counts. The chain combines TRBV7-2 with TRBJ2-5; tentatively, D is TRBD2 (7 bases). There are 14 residues in the CDR3. V was pared by 3 bases and J by 5 bases, with 13 bases between. Germline V gives CDR1 SGHTA, CDR2 FQGNSA. The chain's CDR3 is CASSLVGGPETQYF. The CDR3 nucleotides are TGTGCCAGCAGCTTGGTGGGGGGGCCGGAGACCCAGTACTTC.

The chain links TRBV6-5 to TRBJ2-7; no definite D call. V gave up 0 bases and J gave up 7 bases, with 10 bases separating them. The CDR3 has 13 amino acids. The germline CDR1 and CDR2 sequences are MNHEY and SVGAGI. This chain's CDR3 is CASSYSTGFEQYF. The DNA of the CDR3 is TGTGCCAGCAGTTACTCGACCGGGTTTGAGCAGTACTTC.

This chain uses TRBV7-9 with TRBJ1-2; 11 bases agree with TRBD1. The trim removed 6 bases at V and 8 bases at J, leaving 14 bases unmatched. The CDR3 is made up of 16 amino acids. Germline V gene sequence: CDR1 SEHNR, CDR2 FQNEAQ (reference sequence). The CDR3 coding sequence is TGTGCCAGCAGTCCGATCCTTTGGACAGGGGGCGACGGCTACACCTTC. It translates to CASSPILWTGGDGYTF.

CDR3 protein: CASSSAGTPYEQYF. The CDR3 DNA is TGCGCCAGCAGCTCCGCCGGGACACCCTACGAGCAGTACTTC. This sequence joins TRBV5-1 and TRBJ2-7; possibly TRBD1 for D (6 bases). CDR1 is SGHRS, CDR2 YFSETQ, per germline. V was pared by 3 bases and J by 2 bases, with 12 bases between. CDR3 length: 14 amino acids.

This sequence joins TRBV2 and TRBJ2-7, with D hard to call. The germline gives CDR1 SNHLY, CDR2 FYNNEI. V was cut by 3 bases and J by 7 bases, with 7 bases left in between. The CDR3 is 11 residues long. The CDR3 reads CASSDFQEQYF. The CDR3 nucleotides read TGTGCCAGCAGTGATTTTCAGGAGCAGTACTTC.